This paragraph covers one T cell receptor (beta chain) sequence. These data originate in a study of blood T cells in healthy people across ages. Total RNA was isolated from each sample in quantities of at least 5.5 micrograms. Sample-barcoded 5' priming and a J-beta primer mix drove a second PCR of about 6 to 12 cycles. TCRdb reanalysed the 5' RACE reads using MiXCR and keeps one entry per CDR3 protein. The sample lists 1.5 million to 2 million distinct CDR3 sequences, 30% to 40% occurring once. In germline, CDR1 is MNHEY, CDR2 SVGEGT. The CDR3 spans 12 residues. Deletions cut 7 bases from V and 6 bases from J, with 12 bases between.

This sequence was found in a woman in her thirties in good health. The chain joins TRBV6-2 or TRBV6-3 to TRBJ1-1; D is possibly TRBD1 (6 bases). Sequenced material: blood. Written as DNA, the CDR3 is TGTGCCAGCAATCTCGGGGGGCCTGAAGCTTTCTTT. Its protein product is CASNLGGPEAFF.